The TCR beta chain under discussion was sequenced for a study of blood T cell repertoires in COVID-19. Study background: Italy, Spain and the United States were the sources of the convalescent and acute COVID-19 samples. From T cells, B-cell-depleted T cells, or PBMCs came the material, which was cDNA or gDNA.

Per the original data handling: Estimation of nucleated cell counts relied on the amplification of reference gene primers. Produced via immunoSEQ multiplex PCR; TCRdb's table is partial and in-frame only. That table furnishes V, J and clone size, whereas the DNA furnished D and trimming. The sample contains 250,000 to 300,000 clones, approximately 85% of which appear only once. V lost 1 base to trimming and J lost 6 bases, with 12 bases between them. Germline assignment: CDR1 SGHDN and CDR2 FVKESK. CDR3 length equals 14 residues. What was sequenced was peripheral blood. The TCR comes from a woman in her 70s with acute or convalescent COVID-19. The chain employs TRBV14 and TRBJ1-1; the D gene is possibly TRBD1 (6 bases). The CDR3 protein is CASSQAGGRAEAFF. CDR3 coding DNA: TGTGCCAGCAGCCAAGCCGGGGGGCGGGCTGAAGCTTTCTTT.